These 21 T cell receptor beta chains were sequenced from one sample in a study of T cell repertoires in cytomegalovirus infection. TCRdb fed the reads into MiXCR, producing one record per CDR3 protein. Seen here are about 450,000 distinct CDR3 sequences, 31% observed once, and the top ten hold roughly 15%. Material: PBMCs. These receptors were collected from a human donor in good health (CMV status not recorded). Some clones in this sample may be carry-over from other donors' samples.

This clonotype was observed many times. This chain uses TRBV2 with TRBJ1-2, with D unresolved. The germline gives CDR1 SNHLY, CDR2 FYNNEI. V lost 6 bases, J lost 2 bases, and 16 bases lay in between. This CDR3 region has 15 residues. Here the CDR3 reads CASRATREVNYGYTF. The CDR3 region has the DNA TGTGCCAGCAGGGCTACACGGGAGGTGAACTATGGCTACACCTTC. The full variable domain, its missing parts supplied by reference TRBV2 and TRBJ1-2, is EPEVTQTPSHQVTQMGQEVILRCVPISNHLYFYWYRQILGQKVEFLVSFYNNEISEKSEIFDDQFSVERPDGSNFTLKIRSTKLEDSAMYFCASRATREVNYGYTFGSGTRLTVV.

Comments on this clonotype: This CDR3 fails to terminate in the conserved phenylalanine or tryptophan, so it likely reflects a read error. V and J are TRBV10-3 and TRBJ2-7; 7 positions agree with TRBD1. Germline V gives CDR1 ENHRY, CDR2 SYGVKD. Trimming cost V 4 bases and J 0 bases; bases outside gene matches: 6. The length of the CDR3 is 15 residues. Written as DNA, the CDR3 is TGTGCCATCAGTGGTGGAAGGGGGCGCTCCTACGAGCAGTACTTA. It codes for CAISGGRGRSYEQYL.

This clonotype was detected only a few times. The V and J genes are TRBV29-1 and TRBJ1-1; a possible D gene is TRBD1 (6 bases). V gave up 6 bases and J gave up 5 bases, with 19 bases separating them. The CDR3 sequence is 14 residues long. Germline values: CDR1 SQVTM, CDR2 ANQGSEA. The CDR3 DNA reads TGCAGCGTCGACATAACAGGGTTGAGGACTGAAGCTTTCTTT. Translating it yields CSVDITGLRTEAFF. The entire variable domain, with the rest obtained from reference TRBV29-1 and TRBJ1-1, is as follows: SAVISQKPSRDICQRGTSLTIQCQVDSQVTMMFWYRQQPGQSLTLIATANQGSEATYESGFVIDKFPISRPNLTFSTLTVSNMSPEDSSIYLCSVDITGLRTEAFFGQGTRLTVV.

This clonotype was detected only a few times. V is TRBV20-1 and J is TRBJ1-5; D perhaps matches TRBD1 (5 bases). Per germline, CDR1 DFQATT and CDR2 SNEGSKA (reference sequence). The CDR3 length is 13 residues. V was clipped by 6 bases and J by 2 bases, with 11 bases between them. The CDR3 nucleotides read TGCAGTGCCTTTGGGGGGGGCAATCAGCCCCAGCATTTT. This encodes CSAFGGGNQPQHF.

The chain uses TRBV25-1 and TRBJ1-2; D uncertain. V dropped 4 bases and J dropped 8 bases, with 11 bases sitting between them. The CDR3 length is 12 residues. Germline CDR1 is MGHDK and CDR2 is SYGVNS. The CDR3 spells CASSADTGGYTF. CDR3 DNA: TGTGCCAGCAGTGCAGACACTGGCGGCTACACCTTC.

The rearrangement joins TRBV5-6 to TRBJ1-2; no clear D. Germline assignment: CDR1 SGHDT and CDR2 YYEEEE. Trimming left V 3 bases short and J 0 bases short, with 9 bases between. CDR3 length equals 14 residues. The CDR3 spells CASSSMGSNYGYTF. As DNA, the CDR3 is TGTGCCAGCAGCTCGATGGGGTCTAACTATGGCTACACCTTC.

V usage is TRBV28 and J usage is TRBJ1-2, with D possibly matching TRBD1 (6 bases). CDR1 is MDHEN, CDR2 SYDVKM, per germline. V shed 5 bases and J shed 4 bases, with 14 bases lying between them. CDR3 length: 14 amino acids. CDR3 nucleotide sequence: TGTGCCAGCAGTCCCGACAGGTCGTTCTATGGCTACACCTTC. Its protein is CASSPDRSFYGYTF.

This clonotype was seen many times. Germline and junction disagree at one end, which may indicate a read error. The chain employs TRBV7-7 and TRBJ2-3; 9 bases are a match to TRBD1. The CDR3 runs 15 residues. Germline values: CDR1 SSHAT, CDR2 FNYEAQ (reference sequence). The CDR3 loop reads CASSETGGNTDTQYF. DNA for the CDR3: TGTGCTAGCAGCGAGACAGGGGGAAATACAGATACGCAGTATTTT.

Many counts were recorded for this clonotype. The CDR3 is CASRRTVGTEAFF. DNA of the CDR3: TGTGCCAGCAGGCGGACTGTCGGGACTGAAGCTTTCTTT. The J gene is TRBJ1-1, the V gene TRBV12-3 or TRBV12-4; no reliable D call. Trimming shortened V by 6 bases and J by 5 bases, and 13 bases separated the two germline ends. This CDR3 comprises 13 residues.

At least ten counts were recorded for this clonotype. This chain links TRBV7-6 with TRBJ2-5; 13 bases fit TRBD2. This CDR3 is 16 amino acids long. V was clipped by 1 base and J by 2 bases; unmatched bases: 1. CDR1 is SGHVS, CDR2 FNYEAQ, per germline. CDR3 sequence: CASSLVGLAGQETQYF. The CDR3 coding sequence is TGTGCCAGCAGCTTAGTGGGACTAGCGGGGCAAGAGACCCAGTACTTC.

The table lists this clonotype with many counts. V and J are TRBV7-9 and TRBJ1-2, with D perhaps matching TRBD1 (6 bases). The germline V gene encodes CDR1 SEHNR and CDR2 FQNEAQ (reference sequence). Trimming removed 5 bases from V and 4 bases from J, with 20 bases in between. The CDR3 runs 16 residues. CDR3 sequence (DNA): TGTGCCAGCAGCCGCTCCCGGGACAAAGACCTCTATGGCTACACCTTC. As protein: CASSRSRDKDLYGYTF.

The CDR3 sequence: CSASPSEDTQYF. The CDR3 DNA follows: TGCAGTGCTTCCCCATCTGAAGATACGCAGTATTTT. The chain joins TRBV20-1 to TRBJ2-3; no clear D gene. The ends were cut back, 5 bases at V and 5 bases at J, with 11 bases in the middle. Per germline, CDR1 DFQATT and CDR2 SNEGSKA (reference sequence). This CDR3 contains 12 residues.

In this sample, this clonotype turned up once. Mismatch with germline at one junction end may stem from a read error. V gene TRBV19 combines with J gene TRBJ2-1, with D uncertain. From germline, CDR1 is LNHDA and CDR2 SQIVND (reference sequence). This CDR3 is 15 amino acids long. The CDR3, as DNA: TGTGACAGTAGTATCGGGCGGTCTTACTACAATGAGCAGTTCTTC. Encoded protein: CDSSIGRSYYNEQFF.

This clonotype was detected only a few times. This chain uses TRBV10-3 with TRBJ2-3; 10 nucleotides line up with TRBD1. CDR3 length: 15 residues. Germline values: CDR1 ENHRY, CDR2 SYGVKD. Trimming took 6 bases from V and 1 from J; bases not matched to a gene: 4. CDR3 loop: CAIRGTGVGTDTQYF. CDR3 in DNA: TGTGCCATCAGGGGGACAGGGGTCGGCACAGATACGCAGTATTTT.

This clonotype has more than one count but fewer than ten. V and J are TRBV15 and TRBJ2-7, with TRBD2 identical over 7 bases. The J segment lost 0 bases and the V segment lost 3 bases, leaving 11 bases of the junction unmatched. From germline, CDR1 is LNHNV and CDR2 YYDKDF (reference sequence). CDR3 length: 17 amino acids. CDR3 nucleotide sequence: TGTGCCACCAGCAGGCACCCGGACGGGAGGAGCTCCTACGAGCAGTACTTC. It is translated as CATSRHPDGRSSYEQYF.

V usage is TRBV7-2 and J usage is TRBJ2-1; tentatively, D is TRBD2 (6 bases). CDR1 and CDR2 from the germline V gene are SGHTA and FQGNSA. This CDR3 contains 14 residues. V was shortened by 5 bases and J by 6 bases, with 14 bases between the two germline ends. CDR3 region: CASSVRLGGNEQFF. The CDR3 region has the DNA TGTGCCAGCAGCGTCCGACTAGGAGGCAATGAGCAGTTCTTC.

This clonotype appeared a few times. The chain joins TRBV28 to TRBJ2-1, with a possible D match to TRBD1 (8 bases). Germline CDR1 MDHEN, CDR2 SYDVKM. This CDR3 is built from 15 residues. V was pared by 3 bases and J by 4 bases, with 13 bases between. DNA of the CDR3: TGTGCCAGCAGTTTGGGGGGGACAGGATACAATGAGCAGTTCTTC. Residues: CASSLGGTGYNEQFF. Together with reference TRBV28 and TRBJ2-1, the CDR3 gives the full variable domain: DVKVTQSSRYLVKRTGEKVFLECVQDMDHENMFWYRQDPGLGLRLIYFSYDVKMKEKGDIPEGYSVSREKKERFSLILESASTNQTSMYLCASSLGGTGYNEQFFGPGTRLTVL.

This clonotype was observed a few times. V and J are TRBV7-8 and TRBJ2-7, with TRBD1 matching over 7 bases. V shed 1 base and J 1 base; nucleotides not matched to a gene: 10. The germline CDR1 and CDR2 sequences are SGHVS and FQNEAQ. The CDR3 has 17 amino acids. The CDR3 reads CASSLGGGQSFSYEQYF. CDR3 DNA sequence: TGTGCCAGCAGCTTAGGTGGGGGACAGAGTTTTTCCTACGAGCAGTACTTC.

This chain connects TRBV6-1 to TRBJ1-2, with TRBD1 matching 10 bases. CDR1 is MNHNS and CDR2 is SASEGT in the germline V gene. This CDR3 is 15 amino acids long. Losses at the gene ends were 6 bases for V and 2 bases for J; bases not matched to a gene: 6. CDR3 in amino acids: CASRERQGANYGYTF. The CDR3 nucleotides read TGTGCCAGCAGGGAAAGACAGGGGGCCAACTATGGCTACACCTTC.

The V call is TRBV12-3 or TRBV12-4, the J call TRBJ2-3; D is unresolved. Trimming took 7 bases from V and 0 from J, leaving 2 bases between them. CDR3 length: 11 residues. The CDR3 region has the DNA TGTGCCAGCAAGAGCACAGATACGCAGTATTTT. Encoded protein: CASKSTDTQYF.

This chain connects TRBV7-6 to TRBJ2-3, with D perhaps TRBD2 (6 bases). The CDR3 loop spans 14 amino acids. Germline V gene sequence: CDR1 SGHVS, CDR2 FNYEAQ. V was trimmed by 8 bases and J by 3 bases, leaving 15 bases between them. CDR3 protein: CASQASDPTDTQYF. CDR3 bases: TGTGCCAGCCAGGCTAGCGACCCGACAGATACGCAGTATTTT. The full variable domain, with the rest looked up from reference TRBV7-6 and TRBJ2-3, is GAGVSQSPRYKVTKRGQDVALRCDPISGHVSLYWYRQALGQGPEFLTYFNYEAQQDKSGLPNDRFSAERPEGSISTLTIQRTEQRDSAMYRCASQASDPTDTQYFGPGTRLTVL.